These T cell receptor beta chains were read from a single sample in a study of cytomegalovirus exposure and HLA in healthy donors. Using immunoSEQ multiplex PCR, the repertoire was profiled, and TCRdb retains in-frame clones only, with some absent. The top ten hold around 2.1% of the sample, which has over 150,000 clones, 86% seen once. Sequenced sample: PBMCs. The receptors derive from a human donor in good health. The CDR3 runs from the conserved cysteine through the conserved F or W. The D gene is left open where the match is weak. Some rows have no size entry. The others give once, few or many, or a class for an expanded clone.

J: TRBJ1-6; V: TRBV7-8; size: -; D: TRBD1; CDR3: CASSTGQGNSPLHF; DNA: TGTGCCAGCAGCACTGGACAGGGGAATTCACCCCTCCACTTT
J: TRBJ2-7; V: TRBV7-9; size: -; D: -; CDR3: CASSSALQPSGFDEQYF; DNA: TGTGCCAGCAGCTCGGCCTTACAGCCAAGCGGATTCGACGAGCAGTACTTC
J: TRBJ2-2; V: TRBV15; size: once; D: -; CDR3: CATSREQNTGELFF; DNA: TGTGCCACCAGCAGAGAACAAAACACCGGGGAGCTGTTTTTT
J: TRBJ2-4; V: TRBV29-1; size: -; D: TRBD2; CDR3: CSVEPPRQVVVAGVIQYF; DNA: TGCAGCGTTGAGCCCCCTCGACAGGTTGTGGTAGCGGGAGTCATTCAGTACTTC
J: TRBJ1-1; V: TRBV6-5; size: -; D: -; CDR3: CASSYVAGSYTEAFF; DNA: TGTGCCAGCAGTTACGTGGCAGGGTCATACACTGAAGCTTTCTTT
J: TRBJ1-2; V: TRBV5-6; size: -; D: -; CDR3: CASSRGQQNKLYGYTF; DNA: TGTGCCAGCAGCCGAGGCCAACAAAACAAACTATATGGCTACACCTTC
J: TRBJ2-1; V: TRBV29-1; size: -; D: -; CDR3: CSVSRGHSYNEQFF; DNA: TGCAGCGTTAGCAGGGGCCACTCCTACAATGAGCAGTTCTTC
J: TRBJ1-3; V: TRBV19; size: -; D: -; CDR3: CASSIRASGNTIYF; DNA: TGTGCCAGTAGTATCAGGGCCTCTGGAAACACCATATATTTT
J: TRBJ2-1; V: TRBV5-1; size: -; D: TRBD1; CDR3: CASSIGQGVVNEQFF; DNA: TGCGCCAGCAGCATTGGACAGGGGGTTGTGAATGAGCAGTTCTTC
J: TRBJ1-2; V: TRBV29-1; size: once; D: -; CDR3: CSVWPGGADYGYTF; DNA: TGCAGCGTGTGGCCGGGGGGGGCAGACTATGGCTACACCTTC
J: TRBJ1-2; V: TRBV5-4; size: few; D: TRBD1; CDR3: CASSLQGAIGGGYTF; DNA: TGTGCCAGCAGCTTACAGGGGGCCATTGGTGGTGGCTACACCTTC
J: TRBJ1-1; V: TRBV5-8; size: -; D: -; CDR3: CASSFTGLVNTEAFF; DNA: TGTGCCAGCAGCTTCACAGGGTTGGTGAACACTGAAGCTTTCTTT
J: TRBJ1-1; V: TRBV2; size: once; D: TRBD1; CDR3: CASRVLQGASTEAFF; DNA: TGTGCCAGCAGAGTCCTACAGGGGGCGAGCACTGAAGCTTTCTTT
J: TRBJ1-5; V: TRBV19; size: -; D: TRBD1; CDR3: CASSKMTGQPQHF; DNA: TGTGCCAGTAGCAAAATGACAGGGCAGCCCCAGCATTTT
J: TRBJ2-5; V: TRBV11-2; size: -; D: TRBD2; CDR3: CASSLGLAEETQYF; DNA: TGTGCCAGCAGCTTGGGACTAGCGGAAGAGACCCAGTACTTC
J: TRBJ1-5; V: TRBV10-2; size: -; D: -; CDR3: CASSESGRYSNQPQHF; DNA: TGCGCCAGCAGTGAGTCTGGCAGGTATAGCAATCAGCCCCAGCATTTT
J: TRBJ1-1; V: TRBV15; size: -; D: TRBD1; CDR3: CATSREARGTTEAFF; DNA: TGTGCCACCAGCAGAGAGGCCAGGGGGACCACTGAAGCTTTCTTT
J: TRBJ2-1; V: TRBV2; size: -; D: -; CDR3: CASTSQGRDYPDWQFF; DNA: TGTGCCAGCACCTCTCAGGGGCGGGACTACCCTGATTGGCAGTTCTTC
J: TRBJ2-3; V: TRBV29-1; size: -; D: -; CDR3: CSADSRGTDTQYF; DNA: TGCAGCGCTGACTCCCGGGGGACAGATACGCAGTATTTT
J: TRBJ2-7; V: TRBV4-1; size: -; D: -; CDR3: CASSQDLASPYEQYF; DNA: TGCGCCAGCAGCCAAGATCTAGCTTCCCCCTACGAGCAGTACTTC
J: TRBJ1-3; V: TRBV5-1; size: -; D: -; CDR3: CASRPSGSSGNTIYF; DNA: TGCGCCAGCAGGCCATCAGGTTCCTCTGGAAACACCATATATTTT
J: TRBJ1-1; V: TRBV5-1; size: -; D: -; CDR3: CASSLVRSTFGTEAFF; DNA: TGCGCCAGCAGCTTGGTTCGTTCGACTTTTGGGACTGAAGCTTTCTTT
J: TRBJ2-6; V: TRBV10-3; size: -; D: -; CDR3: CATGAGANVLTF; DNA: TGTGCCACCGGGGCTGGGGCCAACGTCCTGACTTTC
J: TRBJ2-1; V: TRBV7-9; size: -; D: TRBD1; CDR3: CASSLGQGWNNEQFF; DNA: TGTGCCAGCAGCCTAGGACAGGGATGGAACAATGAGCAGTTCTTC
J: TRBJ2-1; V: TRBV7-2; size: few; D: TRBD2; CDR3: CASSLRTSGGENEQFF; DNA: TGTGCCAGCAGCTTACGGACTAGCGGGGGGGAGAATGAGCAGTTCTTC
J: TRBJ1-2; V: TRBV18; size: -; D: TRBD1; CDR3: CASSPLGQGTGYTF; DNA: TGTGCCAGCTCACCACTGGGACAGGGCACTGGCTACACCTTC
J: TRBJ2-5; V: TRBV5-5; size: -; D: -; CDR3: CASSLVLVGVETQYF; DNA: TGTGCCAGCAGCTTGGTGTTAGTGGGAGTGGAGACCCAGTACTTC
J: TRBJ2-5; V: TRBV29-1; size: -; D: TRBD1; CDR3: CSVGDRGSETQYF; DNA: TGCAGCGTTGGTGACAGGGGGTCGGAGACCCAGTACTTC
J: TRBJ2-1; V: TRBV6-5; size: once; D: -; CDR3: CASSYVASLRSEQFF; DNA: TGTGCCAGCAGTTACGTGGCTAGCCTTAGATCCGAGCAGTTCTTC
J: TRBJ1-2; V: TRBV27; size: few; D: -; CDR3: CASSLTRDSLYGYTF; DNA: TGTGCCAGCAGTTTGACACGGGATTCTCTCTATGGCTACACCTTC
J: TRBJ1-5; V: TRBV28; size: -; D: -; CDR3: CASSLMAFDQPQHF; DNA: TGTGCCAGCAGTTTAATGGCTTTTGATCAGCCCCAGCATTTT
J: TRBJ2-7; V: TRBV6-1; size: -; D: -; CDR3: CASDNPLLSYEQYF; DNA: TGTGCCAGCGATAACCCCCTGCTATCCTACGAGCAGTACTTC
J: TRBJ2-3; V: TRBV7-2; size: -; D: TRBD1; CDR3: CASSSGQTSTDTQYF; DNA: TGTGCCAGCAGCTCGGGACAGACTAGCACAGATACGCAGTATTTT
J: TRBJ2-3; V: TRBV11-1; size: few; D: -; CDR3: CASSTLAGSSTDTQYF; DNA: TGTGCCAGCAGCACTCTCGCGGGGTCTAGCACAGATACGCAGTATTTT